Listed below are T cell receptor beta chains from one sample, sequenced in a study of shared clonotypes between healthy human individuals. Clones were read by immunoSEQ multiplex PCR, and TCRdb kept only the in-frame ones, dropping some. The sample carries just over 2,000,000 clones, about 95% recorded once. Material for sequencing was naive CD8+ T cells sorted from blood. All receptors derive from a man between 18 and 35 years old in good health. Each CDR3 is given with its conserved first and last residue. Fields, in order: CDR3 protein, V gene, clone size, J gene. Part of the rows lack a size; the others show once, few, many or a class for expanded clones.

CDR3aa: CASSDGLQDEQYF
v_gene: TRBV10-1
abundance: .
j_gene: TRBJ2-7

CDR3aa: CASSKASARYNSPLHF
v_gene: TRBV21-1
abundance: .
j_gene: TRBJ1-6

CDR3aa: CASSFGTQETQYF
v_gene: TRBV7-9
abundance: .
j_gene: TRBJ2-5

CDR3aa: CASSSPTSGGRDEQFF
v_gene: TRBV7-9
abundance: .
j_gene: TRBJ2-1

CDR3aa: CASSPLGETQYF
v_gene: TRBV6-5
abundance: .
j_gene: TRBJ2-5

CDR3aa: CASTSYGGGTDTQYF
v_gene: TRBV19
abundance: .
j_gene: TRBJ2-3

CDR3aa: CASSPPHRVDGYTF
v_gene: TRBV18
abundance: .
j_gene: TRBJ1-2

CDR3aa: CASSPAVEEKLFF
v_gene: TRBV7-9
abundance: .
j_gene: TRBJ1-4

CDR3aa: CASSLGQWTFYEQYF
v_gene: TRBV5-1
abundance: .
j_gene: TRBJ2-7

CDR3aa: CASSVNTGTNYGYTF
v_gene: TRBV9
abundance: .
j_gene: TRBJ1-2

CDR3aa: CASSSGPGQGDYEQYF
v_gene: TRBV5-1
abundance: .
j_gene: TRBJ2-7

CDR3aa: CASSLGRFSNQPQHF
v_gene: TRBV27
abundance: .
j_gene: TRBJ1-5

CDR3aa: CASSESIQGGDEQYF
v_gene: TRBV10-1
abundance: .
j_gene: TRBJ2-7

CDR3aa: CASSLWAQETQYF
v_gene: TRBV27
abundance: .
j_gene: TRBJ2-5

CDR3aa: CASSSLSGQGNSGANVLTF
v_gene: TRBV7-9
abundance: .
j_gene: TRBJ2-6

CDR3aa: CASSEDLQVSYEQYF
v_gene: TRBV6-1
abundance: once
j_gene: TRBJ2-7

CDR3aa: CASSVAGVGDTQYF
v_gene: TRBV9
abundance: .
j_gene: TRBJ2-3

CDR3aa: CASSSLNEQYF
v_gene: TRBV7-8
abundance: once
j_gene: TRBJ2-7

CDR3aa: CASSFGSSYEQYF
v_gene: TRBV7-2
abundance: .
j_gene: TRBJ2-7

CDR3aa: CASSSPDHAATGTQYF
v_gene: TRBV7-3
abundance: .
j_gene: TRBJ2-5

CDR3aa: CASSFAGVLNQPQHF
v_gene: TRBV5-6
abundance: .
j_gene: TRBJ1-5

CDR3aa: CASSWTDFLSEAFF
v_gene: TRBV7-9
abundance: .
j_gene: TRBJ1-1

CDR3aa: CAWSVIPGSNEKLFF
v_gene: TRBV30
abundance: .
j_gene: TRBJ1-4

CDR3aa: CASSQYTGGNEQFF
v_gene: TRBV4-1
abundance: .
j_gene: TRBJ2-1

CDR3aa: CASSPWRVGTNTEAFF
v_gene: TRBV7-9
abundance: .
j_gene: TRBJ1-1

CDR3aa: CASSPSYRQGGGELFF
v_gene: TRBV28
abundance: .
j_gene: TRBJ2-2

CDR3aa: CASSDLEGPVTEAFF
v_gene: TRBV10-1
abundance: .
j_gene: TRBJ1-1

CDR3aa: CASSPGLGADTQYF
v_gene: TRBV18
abundance: .
j_gene: TRBJ2-3

CDR3aa: CASSPEAGGHDEQYF
v_gene: TRBV19
abundance: .
j_gene: TRBJ2-7

CDR3aa: CASSQEGGTGWETQYF
v_gene: TRBV4-1
abundance: .
j_gene: TRBJ2-5

CDR3aa: CASSLGTSGDEQFF
v_gene: TRBV7-3
abundance: .
j_gene: TRBJ2-1

CDR3aa: CAWSWWEMGADTQYF
v_gene: TRBV30
abundance: .
j_gene: TRBJ2-3

CDR3aa: CASSQDGGRSTRELFF
v_gene: TRBV4-1
abundance: .
j_gene: TRBJ2-2

CDR3aa: CASSQEGRQAEYTGELFF
v_gene: TRBV4-2
abundance: once
j_gene: TRBJ2-2

CDR3aa: CASSQERPLRQPQHF
v_gene: TRBV4-1
abundance: .
j_gene: TRBJ1-5

CDR3aa: CASSDPGPFEQYF
v_gene: TRBV7-9
abundance: .
j_gene: TRBJ2-7

CDR3aa: CASSHKAGEGYEQYF
v_gene: TRBV4-2
abundance: .
j_gene: TRBJ2-7

CDR3aa: CASSPLGQGSYNSPLHF
v_gene: TRBV18
abundance: .
j_gene: TRBJ1-6

CDR3aa: CASSGLAGTDTQYF
v_gene: TRBV6-1
abundance: .
j_gene: TRBJ2-3

CDR3aa: CASSQGTAEGYTF
v_gene: TRBV11-3
abundance: .
j_gene: TRBJ1-2

CDR3aa: CASSQHGTGSAYEQYF
v_gene: TRBV14
abundance: .
j_gene: TRBJ2-7